This T cell receptor (beta chain) was sequenced in a study of CXCR3-negative and CXCR3-positive naive CD8 T cells. For this clonotype: Its antigen is undetermined.

Study results and limitations: Diversity was high in both naive subsets and much lower in memory cells. Naive cells that were CXCR3-positive had more hydrophobic TRB CDR3s (compared with CXCR3-negative naive cells).

TRB cDNA was prepared as libraries by UMI-labeled 5' RACE. TCRdb re-called the 5' RACE reads and catalogs CDR3 proteins one per entry, DNA excluded. The table for this sample gives just under 90,000 distinct CDR3 sequences. The CDR3 contains 13 residues. Per the germline V gene, CDR1 is LGHNA and CDR2 is YNFKEQ. Triplicate roughly 300,000-cell sorts were made of each CD8+ T cell subset. The specimen sequenced was naive CXCR3+ CD8+ T cells from blood. Subset specified: CD45RO-CCR7+CD27+CD95- naive CD8+ T cells expressing CXCR3 (TNR3+). This receptor was identified in a human donor in good health. Some clones in this sample may be carry-over from other donors' samples. The rearrangement uses TRBV4-2 and TRBJ1-1; without DNA, the TCRdb call of TRBD1 cannot be checked. The CDR3: CASSPGTSTEAFF.